Here is one T cell receptor (beta chain) with its context. This record comes from a study of blood T cell repertoires in COVID-19. Study as a whole: Material from acute and convalescent COVID-19 was sourced from the United States, Italy and Spain. In each case, the material was cDNA or gDNA derived from T cells, B-cell-depleted T cells, or PBMCs.

Study processing details: Estimates of nucleated cell counts were drawn from the amplification of reference gene primers. Only in-frame clones appear in the TCRdb table, and some are missing; sequencing was by immunoSEQ multiplex PCR. V and J calls and clone size come straight from that table; D and trimming were deduced from the DNA. The table shows about 200,000 clones, with roughly 89% occurring only once. This CDR3 contains 11 residues. Trimming stripped 9 bases from V and 7 bases from J, with 12 bases between. Participant age was about 18 to 100 years, and participants resided in about 25 US areas.

The receptor's source is a woman aged 40 to 50 with acute COVID-19. The sample consisted of PBMCs or T cells enriched from blood (not recorded which). This sequence joins TRBV12-3 or TRBV12-4 and TRBJ1-1; D might be TRBD1 (6 bases). CDR3 DNA: TGTGCCAGGGGGGGGCGGAATGAAGCTTTCTTT. Encoded protein: CARGGRNEAFF.